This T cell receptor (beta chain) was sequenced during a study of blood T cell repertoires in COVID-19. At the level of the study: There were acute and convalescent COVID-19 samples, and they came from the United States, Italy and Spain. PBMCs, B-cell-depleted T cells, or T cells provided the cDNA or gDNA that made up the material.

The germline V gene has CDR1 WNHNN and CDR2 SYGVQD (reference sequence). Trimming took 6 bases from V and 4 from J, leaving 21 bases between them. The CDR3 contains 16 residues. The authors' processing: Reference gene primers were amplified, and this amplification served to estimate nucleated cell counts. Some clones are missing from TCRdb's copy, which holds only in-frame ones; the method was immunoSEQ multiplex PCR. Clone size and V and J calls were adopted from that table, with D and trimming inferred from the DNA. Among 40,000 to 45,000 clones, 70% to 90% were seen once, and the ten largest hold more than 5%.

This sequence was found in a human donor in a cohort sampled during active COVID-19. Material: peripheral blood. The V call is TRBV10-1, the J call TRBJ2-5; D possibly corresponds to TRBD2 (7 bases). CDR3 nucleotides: TGCGCCAGCAGGCCCACTAAGCGGGAAGGGGGAGAGACCCAGTACTTC. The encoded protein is CASRPTKREGGETQYF.